This T cell receptor (beta chain) emerged from a study of cytomegalovirus exposure and HLA in healthy donors. This PCR relied on a set of 60 Vbeta primers and 13 Jbeta primers. TCRdb keeps only in-frame clones here, not all; method: immunoSEQ multiplex PCR. The repertoire holds 70,000 or so clones, with around 61% as singletons. The CDR3 is 15 amino acids. Germline V gene data show CDR1 as SEHNR and CDR2 as FQNEAQ (reference sequence). Trimming took 2 bases from V and 0 from J, leaving 7 bases between them. This clonotype was sampled from a woman aged 45-59 years in good health and CMV-seronegative. Sequencing was done on a sample of PBMCs. The rearrangement uses TRBV7-9 and TRBJ1-4; no firm D call. CDR3 DNA: TGTGCCAGCAGCTTAATCGGGGCAACTAATGAAAAACTGTTTTTT. Encoded protein: CASSLIGATNEKLFF.